The clone carrying this T cell receptor (beta chain) has more than one count but fewer than ten. Its target is unknown. Treatment of the sample: oral pan-JAK inhibitor, 5-10 mg twice daily. The sample belongs to a study of CD8+ T cells in alopecia areata. Study as a whole: Scoring treated patients' severity relied on the percentage of scalp area affected. General study points: Tofacitinib produced a significant decrease in scalp clonality and in expanded CD8+ clones among the top 100.

CDR3 size: 15 residues. CDR1 and CDR2 (germline): SNHLY, FYNNEI. V shed 1 base, J shed 4 bases, and the junction held 2 bases outside the gene matches. RNA was extracted and reverse transcribed into cDNA as the sequencing template. The repertoire was sequenced with immunoSEQ multiplex PCR; TCRdb's copy has only in-frame clones and lacks some. The repertoire has over 200,000 clones, 64% of them found once; the top ten carry around 4%. This specimen was CD4+ T cells sorted from blood, taken at week 4, from a patient treated with tofacitinib. The sequence derives from a human donor with alopecia areata. The chain joins TRBV2 to TRBJ2-3; 10 nucleotides agree with TRBD2. CDR3 sequence: CASSEGGLASDTQYF. CDR3 sequence (DNA): TGTGCCAGCAGTGAAGGGGGACTAGCGTCAGATACGCAGTATTTT.